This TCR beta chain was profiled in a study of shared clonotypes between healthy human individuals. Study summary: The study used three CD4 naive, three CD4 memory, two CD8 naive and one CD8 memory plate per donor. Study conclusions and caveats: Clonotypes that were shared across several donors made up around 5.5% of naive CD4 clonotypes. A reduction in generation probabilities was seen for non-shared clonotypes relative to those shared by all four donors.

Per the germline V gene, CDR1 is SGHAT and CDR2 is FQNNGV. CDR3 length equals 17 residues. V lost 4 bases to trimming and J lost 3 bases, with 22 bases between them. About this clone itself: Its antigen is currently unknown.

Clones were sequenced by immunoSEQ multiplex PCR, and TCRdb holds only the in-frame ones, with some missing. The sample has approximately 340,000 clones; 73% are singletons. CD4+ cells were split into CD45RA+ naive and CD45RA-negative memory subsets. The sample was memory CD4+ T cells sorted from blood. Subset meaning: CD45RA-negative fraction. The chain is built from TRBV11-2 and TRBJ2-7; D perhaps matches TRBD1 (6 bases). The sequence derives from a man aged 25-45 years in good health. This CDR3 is CASSSLATGWSLYEQYF. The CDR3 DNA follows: TGTGCCAGCAGCTCTCTGGCGACAGGTTGGAGTCTCTACGAGCAGTACTTC.